The 29 T cell receptor beta chains reported below all come from one sample, sequenced in a study of blood T cell repertoires in COVID-19 (dated by TCRdb to between 2020 and 2021). Library prep was done by the immunoSEQ multiplex PCR assay. TCRdb retrieved this table from immuneACCESS and kept in-frame rearrangements only. Not all clones are present; in checked studies, unresolved V genes account for under half, and no reason is known for the remainder. Across this sample there are 150,000 to 200,000 clones, with around 80% seen only once. The ten largest account for less than 20% of the sample. The specimen sequenced was peripheral blood. The receptors were gathered from a woman of 80 years or more with acute or convalescent COVID-19.

The chain has TRBV5-6 and TRBJ2-1; D might be TRBD1 (6 bases). CDR1 and CDR2 (germline): SGHDT, YYEEEE. The V gene lost 5 bases and the J gene lost 8 bases, with 14 bases spanning the gap. The CDR3 totals 13 residues. The CDR3 DNA is TGTGCCAGCAGTCCCACAGGGTTCCATGAGCAGTTCTTC. It is translated as CASSPTGFHEQFF.

The rearrangement joins TRBV21-1 to TRBJ2-3; the table names TRBD2, a call not compared with the DNA. TRBV21-1 is marked as a pseudogene. This CDR3 region has 16 residues. For the CDR3, the DNA is TGTGCCAGCAGCACGGAGGGGGCGGGAGGGGTAGATACGCAGTATTTT. Its protein product is CASSTEGAGGVDTQYF.

The genes are TRBV9 and TRBJ2-1, with D possibly TRBD2 on 6 matching bases. This CDR3 comprises 17 residues. The germline V and J ends were trimmed by 2 bases and 2 bases, with 17 bases remaining between them. CDR1 and CDR2 from the germline V gene are SGDLS and YYNGEE. CDR3 sequence reads: CASSVETGRDPYNEQFF. For the CDR3, the DNA is TGTGCCAGCAGCGTGGAAACTGGGCGGGACCCCTACAATGAGCAGTTCTTC.

The V call is TRBV28, the J call TRBJ2-5; 7 nucleotides align to TRBD2. The V gene's germline CDR1 is MDHEN and CDR2 SYDVKM. The CDR3 has 12 residues. V was pared by 8 bases and J by 2 bases, with 2 bases of the junction left unmatched. The CDR3 reads CASGAGQETQYF. The CDR3 DNA is TGTGCCAGCGGAGCGGGGCAAGAGACCCAGTACTTC.

The genes are TRBV6-5 and TRBJ1-2; 7 bases match TRBD1. The CDR3 runs to 13 residues. The V gene end was trimmed by 6 bases and the J gene end by 0 bases; junction bases not matched to a gene: 1. Germline CDR1 reads MNHEY; CDR2 reads SVGAGI. This chain's CDR3 is CASSGTANYGYTF. CDR3 coding DNA: TGTGCCAGCAGCGGGACAGCTAACTATGGCTACACCTTC.

The J gene is TRBJ2-7, the V gene TRBV29-1; 11 bases line up with TRBD1. J lost 7 bases, V lost 5 bases, and 13 bases had no gene match. The CDR3 contains 15 residues. Germline values: CDR1 SQVTM, CDR2 ANQGSEA. The CDR3 bases are TGCAGCGTTCGGGGAGGACAGGGGGCCTCTTGGGAGCAGTACTTC. Translated: CSVRGGQGASWEQYF.

V usage is TRBV7-2 and J usage is TRBJ1-1, with TRBD1 matching 7 bases. The V gene end was trimmed by 3 bases and the J gene end by 6 bases; junction bases not matched to a gene: 10. Germline V gene data show CDR1 as SGHTA and CDR2 as FQGNSA. The CDR3 covers 15 residues. CDR3 coding DNA: TGTGCCAGCAGCTTGGAGGACAGGACGTATGCTGAAGCTTTCTTT. It specifies CASSLEDRTYAEAFF.

This clone was observed once. V gene TRBV6-6 combines with J gene TRBJ1-3; D gene ambiguous. The CDR3 extends over 14 amino acids. Germline CDR1 reads MNHNY; CDR2 reads SVGAGI (reference sequence). V lost 4 bases and J lost 7, with 14 bases in between. CDR3 amino acids: CASSSPTRGNTIYF. DNA for the CDR3: TGTGCCAGCAGTTCCCCGACTCGGGGTAACACCATATATTTT.

V is TRBV3-1 (or the pseudogene TRBV3-2) and J is TRBJ2-1, with 10 bases identical to TRBD2. The junction had 15 bases not matched to a gene; V was cut back by 0 bases and J by 1 base. The CDR3 is made up of 21 amino acids. Looked up from germline, CDR1 is LGHDT and CDR2 is YNNKEL (reference sequence). The CDR3 DNA reads as TGTGCCAGCAGCCAAGATCTTTGGACTAGCGGCCCCAGATTTTCCTACAATGAGCAGTTCTTC. Encoded protein: CASSQDLWTSGPRFSYNEQFF.

This rearrangement joins TRBV3-1 (or the pseudogene TRBV3-2) to TRBJ2-5; the D gene is possibly TRBD2 (6 bases). CDR1 and CDR2 (germline): LGHDT, YNNKEL (reference sequence). This CDR3 comprises 12 residues. Trimming cost V 1 base and J 9 bases, with 9 bases left between them. This CDR3 is CASSQVGEAQYF. CDR3 DNA: TGTGCCAGCAGCCAAGTCGGGGAGGCCCAGTACTTC.

J is TRBJ1-1 and V is TRBV6-5; D is ambiguous. Germline V gene sequence: CDR1 MNHEY, CDR2 SVGAGI. The CDR3 is 14 residues long. V lost 8 bases and J lost 1, with 14 bases in between. CDR3 region: CASVNQAPNTEAFF. The CDR3, as DNA: TGTGCCAGCGTCAATCAGGCACCGAACACTGAAGCTTTCTTT.

This rearrangement joins TRBV6-2 or TRBV6-3 to TRBJ1-2, with TRBD1 identical over 9 bases. Germline V gene sequence: CDR1 MNHEY, CDR2 SVGEGT. The V gene end was trimmed by 6 bases and the J gene end by 4 bases; junction bases not matched to a gene: 12. The CDR3 loop spans 16 amino acids. CDR3 residues: CASSPVGQGNPYGYTF. CDR3 DNA: TGTGCCAGCAGCCCGGTCGGACAGGGGAACCCCTATGGCTACACCTTC.

The rearrangement links TRBV7-2 to TRBJ1-5; 9 bases map to TRBD1. V lost 1 base, J lost 7 bases, and 5 bases stayed unmatched. The germline V gene has CDR1 SGHTA and CDR2 FQGNSA. CDR3 length: 15 residues. The CDR3 DNA reads as TGTGCCAGCAGCTTAGTACAGGGGGCTGAACAGCCCCAGCATTTT. It translates to CASSLVQGAEQPQHF.

In its sample, this clone was seen once. CDR3 bases: TGTGCCAGCAGCTTGGATTGGCGCAGGACTGGAAACACCATATATTTT. Translating it yields CASSLDWRRTGNTIYF. The chain carries TRBV5-6 and TRBJ1-3, with D hard to call. This CDR3 has 16 amino acids. The V and J ends lost 0 bases and 2 bases respectively, with 12 bases between them. Germline V lookup: CDR1 SGHDT, CDR2 YYEEEE.

The rearrangement uses TRBV5-1 and TRBJ2-7; TRBD2 matches 8 bases. The CDR3 extends over 16 amino acids. V gave up 3 bases and J gave up 5 bases; unmatched junction bases: 13. The V gene's germline CDR1 is SGHRS and CDR2 YFSETQ. The DNA for the CDR3 is TGCGCCAGCAGCTCGCAATCGGGACTAGGCCTCCACGAGCAGTACTTC. Translating it yields CASSSQSGLGLHEQYF.

The V and J genes are TRBV14 and TRBJ1-2; D is unresolved. This CDR3 is built from 15 residues. V was shortened by 2 bases and J by 3 bases, with 13 bases between the two germline ends. CDR1 is SGHDN and CDR2 is FVKESK in the germline V gene. CDR3 bases: TGTGCCAGCAGCCAACAACTCCTTGCCGACTATGGCTACACCTTC. Encoded protein: CASSQQLLADYGYTF.

This chain uses TRBV5-4 with TRBJ2-2; 10 bases line up with TRBD2. In germline, CDR1 is SGHNT, CDR2 YYREEE (reference sequence). The CDR3 spans 16 residues. V lost 4 bases and J lost 6; bases outside the gene matches: 9. The CDR3 DNA sequence: TGTGCCAGCAGCCCCTCTAGCGGGAGCCTCCCCGGGGAGCTGTTTTTT. This encodes CASSPSSGSLPGELFF.

The chain carries TRBV5-4 and TRBJ2-4; D is unclear. Trimming left V 0 bases short and J 0 bases short, with 13 bases between. The CDR3 totals 17 residues. Germline V gene sequence: CDR1 SGHNT, CDR2 YYREEE (reference sequence). Here the CDR3 DNA reads TGTGCCAGCAGCTTGGGTTCAGGCAGTCTAGCCAAAAACATTCAGTACTTC. It yields the protein CASSLGSGSLAKNIQYF.

The chain links TRBV3-1 (or the pseudogene TRBV3-2) to TRBJ2-7, with D perhaps TRBD2 (7 bases). Germline V gives CDR1 LGHDT, CDR2 YNNKEL (reference sequence). There are 15 residues in the CDR3. V lost 0 bases and J lost 0, with 9 bases in between. The CDR3 reads CASSQDAGASYEQYF. The DNA of the CDR3 is TGTGCCAGCAGCCAAGATGCGGGGGCCTCCTACGAGCAGTACTTC.

This chain links TRBV19 with TRBJ1-1, with D hard to call. V was pared by 4 bases and J by 0 bases, with 12 bases between. There are 15 residues in the CDR3. Germline V gene data show CDR1 as LNHDA and CDR2 as SQIVND (reference sequence). The CDR3 reads CASSTGGRMNTEAFF. The CDR3 DNA reads as TGTGCCAGTAGTACGGGAGGCAGAATGAACACTGAAGCTTTCTTT.

In its sample, this clone was seen once. V gene TRBV3-1 (or the pseudogene TRBV3-2) combines with J gene TRBJ1-3; 9 nucleotides match TRBD1. The CDR3 spans 17 residues. V gave up 1 base and J gave up 1 base; unmatched junction bases: 5. CDR1 LGHDT and CDR2 YNNKEL come from the germline V gene (reference sequence). This chain's CDR3 is CASSQAGTGRSGNTIYF. The CDR3 coding sequence is TGTGCCAGCAGCCAAGCTGGGACAGGGAGATCTGGAAACACCATATATTTT.

The chain links TRBV6-5 to TRBJ2-7; the match to TRBD2 covers 9 bases. The CDR3 is 15 amino acids. Trimming took 4 bases from V and 2 from J; bases not matched to a gene: 6. Germline CDR1 is MNHEY and CDR2 is SVGAGI. The CDR3 DNA sequence: TGTGCCAGCAGTTTCCAGCGGGAGGCGACCTACGAGCAGTACTTC. Residues: CASSFQREATYEQYF.

The V call is TRBV13, the J call TRBJ2-7, with D maybe TRBD1 (5 bases). The CDR3 spans 13 residues. CDR1 is PRHDT and CDR2 is FYEKMQ in the germline V gene (reference sequence). With 0 bases removed from V and 3 bases from J, the gap between germline ends came to 6 bases. CDR3 in DNA: TGTGCCAGCAGCTTAGGACAGGACTACGAGCAGTACTTC. Amino acid sequence: CASSLGQDYEQYF.

J is TRBJ1-2 and V is TRBV2; D remains ambiguous. Germline V lookup: CDR1 SNHLY, CDR2 FYNNEI. The CDR3 has 12 residues. Trimming took 2 bases from V and 10 from J, leaving 11 bases between them. The CDR3 is CASSEMLGDYTF. CDR3 nucleotide sequence: TGTGCCAGCAGTGAAATGTTGGGCGACTACACCTTC.

Details on this clone: This same CDR3 is encoded by further DNA sequences in the sample. This chain uses TRBV7-9 with TRBJ1-2; D is perhaps TRBD1 (6 bases). CDR1 and CDR2 from the germline V gene are SEHNR and FQNEAQ (reference sequence). V was cut by 1 base and J by 4 bases, with 10 bases left in between. CDR3 length: 14 amino acids. This CDR3 reads CASSLEGRGYGYTF. For the CDR3, the DNA is TGTGCCAGCAGCTTAGAAGGCAGGGGCTATGGCTACACCTTC.

The CDR3 loop reads CASSLAPAGQGPYEQYF. For the CDR3, the DNA is TGTGCCAGCAGCTTAGCGCCCGCGGGACAGGGCCCCTACGAGCAGTACTTC. J is TRBJ2-7 and V is TRBV11-2, with TRBD1 matching 9 bases. The CDR3 has 17 amino acids. Losses at the gene ends were 1 base for V and 2 bases for J; bases not matched to a gene: 9. CDR1 and CDR2 (germline): SGHAT, FQNNGV.

This chain links TRBV5-4 with TRBJ1-2; D is perhaps TRBD1 (6 bases). The length of the CDR3 is 15 residues. CDR1 and CDR2 from the germline V gene are SGHNT and YYREEE (reference sequence). Trimming shortened V by 2 bases and J by 0 bases, and 11 bases separated the two germline ends. CDR3 sequence reads: CASSFTDRSNYGYTF. The CDR3 bases are TGTGCCAGCAGCTTTACAGACAGGTCTAACTATGGCTACACCTTC.

This clone was seen more than once but under ten times. The chain has TRBV5-1 and TRBJ2-7, with 8 nucleotides matching TRBD1. Germline CDR1 reads SGHRS; CDR2 reads YFSETQ. V shed 3 bases and J 0 bases; nucleotides not matched to a gene: 5. This CDR3 is 15 amino acids long. The CDR3 is CASSWGQVGSYEQYF. DNA for the CDR3: TGCGCCAGCAGCTGGGGACAGGTGGGCTCCTACGAGCAGTACTTC.

The genes are TRBV6-1 and TRBJ2-2; D gene ambiguous. This CDR3 is 12 amino acids long. Trimming took 2 bases from V and 8 from J, leaving 6 bases between them. The V gene's germline CDR1 is MNHNS and CDR2 SASEGT. CDR3 amino acids: CASSETWGELFF. The CDR3 nucleotides read TGTGCCAGCAGTGAAACTTGGGGGGAGCTGTTTTTT.